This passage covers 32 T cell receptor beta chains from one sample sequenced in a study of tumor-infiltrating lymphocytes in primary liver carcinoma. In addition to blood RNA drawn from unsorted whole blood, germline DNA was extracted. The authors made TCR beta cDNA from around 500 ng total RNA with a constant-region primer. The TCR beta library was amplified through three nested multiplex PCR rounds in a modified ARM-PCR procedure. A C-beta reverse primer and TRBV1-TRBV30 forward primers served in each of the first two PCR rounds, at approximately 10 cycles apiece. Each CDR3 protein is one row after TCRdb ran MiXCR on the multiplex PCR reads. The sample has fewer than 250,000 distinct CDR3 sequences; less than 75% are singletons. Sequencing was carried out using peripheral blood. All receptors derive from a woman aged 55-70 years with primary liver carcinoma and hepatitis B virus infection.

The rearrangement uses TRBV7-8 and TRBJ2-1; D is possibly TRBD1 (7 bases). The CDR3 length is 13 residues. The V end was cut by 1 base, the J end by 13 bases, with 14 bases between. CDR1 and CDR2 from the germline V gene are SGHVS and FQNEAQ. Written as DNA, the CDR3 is TGTGCCAGCAGCTTAGGACCCAGGGGGGAACAGTTCTTC. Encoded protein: CASSLGPRGEQFF.

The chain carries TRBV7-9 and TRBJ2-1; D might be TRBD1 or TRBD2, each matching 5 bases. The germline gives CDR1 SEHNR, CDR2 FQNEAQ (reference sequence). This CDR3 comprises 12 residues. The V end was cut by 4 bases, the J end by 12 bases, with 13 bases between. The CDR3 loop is CASSSGTRGQFF. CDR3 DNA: TGTGCCAGCAGCTCGGGGACGAGGGGGCAGTTCTTC.

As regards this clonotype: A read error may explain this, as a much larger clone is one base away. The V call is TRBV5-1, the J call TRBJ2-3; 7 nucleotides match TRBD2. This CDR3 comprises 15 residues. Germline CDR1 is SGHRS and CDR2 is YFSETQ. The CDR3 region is CASSPGAGAPDTLYF. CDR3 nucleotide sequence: TGCGCCAGCAGCCCCGGCGCGGGAGCTCCAGATACGCTGTATTTT.

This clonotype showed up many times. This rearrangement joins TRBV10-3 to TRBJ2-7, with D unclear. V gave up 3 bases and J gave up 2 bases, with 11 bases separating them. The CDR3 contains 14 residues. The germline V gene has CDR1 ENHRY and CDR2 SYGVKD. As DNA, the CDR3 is TGTGCCATCAGTGAAGAGCAGAGAACCTACGAGCAGTACTTC. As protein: CAISEEQRTYEQYF.

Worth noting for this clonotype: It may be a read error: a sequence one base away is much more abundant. The CDR3 sequence is CANESSSNSYEQYF. The CDR3 DNA reads TGTGCCAACGAATCCTCGTCCAACTCCTACGAGCAGTACTTC. The genes are TRBV6-1 and TRBJ2-7; D call uncertain. V was trimmed by 10 bases and J by 0 bases, leaving 16 bases between them. CDR3 length: 14 residues. The germline V gene has CDR1 MNHNS and CDR2 SASEGT.

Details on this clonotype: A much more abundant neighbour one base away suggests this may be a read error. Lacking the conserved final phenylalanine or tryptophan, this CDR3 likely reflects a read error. CDR3 region: CASSLTSGVANVLTL. DNA of the CDR3: TGCGCCAGCAGCTTGACCTCAGGGGTAGCCAACGTCCTGACTCTC. This chain joins TRBV5-1 and TRBJ2-6; TRBD1 might be the D (6 bases). V was shortened by 1 base and J by 7 bases, with 12 bases between the two germline ends. Germline CDR1 reads SGHRS; CDR2 reads YFSETQ. The CDR3 totals 15 residues.

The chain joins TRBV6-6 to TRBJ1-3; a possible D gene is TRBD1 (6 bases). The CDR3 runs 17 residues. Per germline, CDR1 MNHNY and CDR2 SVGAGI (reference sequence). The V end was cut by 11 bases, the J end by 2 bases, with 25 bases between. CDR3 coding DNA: TGTGCCGTCAGCCCACGTGGCGGGTACAGGGCTGGAAACACCATATATTTT. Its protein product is CAVSPRGGYRAGNTIYF.

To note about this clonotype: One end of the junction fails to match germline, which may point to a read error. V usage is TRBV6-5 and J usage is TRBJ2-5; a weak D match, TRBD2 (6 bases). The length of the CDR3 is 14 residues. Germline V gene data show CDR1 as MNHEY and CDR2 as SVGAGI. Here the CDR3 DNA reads TGTGCAAGCAGGCGGGGCTACTTCCAAGAGACCCAGTACTTC. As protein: CASRRGYFQETQYF.

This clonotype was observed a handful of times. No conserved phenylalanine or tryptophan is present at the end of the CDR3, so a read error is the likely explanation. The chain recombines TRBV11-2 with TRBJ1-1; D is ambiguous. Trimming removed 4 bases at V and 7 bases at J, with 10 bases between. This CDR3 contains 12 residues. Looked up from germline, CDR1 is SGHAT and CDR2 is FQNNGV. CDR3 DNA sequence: TGTGCCAGCAGCTCTGGCAGGATTGAAGCTTTCCTT. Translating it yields CASSSGRIEAFL.

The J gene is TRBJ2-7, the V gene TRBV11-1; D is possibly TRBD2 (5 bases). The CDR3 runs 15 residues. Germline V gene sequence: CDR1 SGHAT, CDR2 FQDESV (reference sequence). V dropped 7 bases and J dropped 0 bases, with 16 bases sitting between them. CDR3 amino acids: CASTSGSSASYEQYF. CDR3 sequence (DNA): TGTGCCAGCACGTCTGGTAGTAGCGCCTCCTACGAGCAGTACTTC.

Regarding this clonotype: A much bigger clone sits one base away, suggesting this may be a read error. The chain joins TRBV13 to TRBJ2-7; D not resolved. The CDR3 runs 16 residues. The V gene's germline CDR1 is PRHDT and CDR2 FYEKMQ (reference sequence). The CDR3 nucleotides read TGTGCCAGCAGCTCACCAGCCAATCCGTACTCCTACGAGCGGTACTTC. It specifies CASSSPANPYSYERYF.

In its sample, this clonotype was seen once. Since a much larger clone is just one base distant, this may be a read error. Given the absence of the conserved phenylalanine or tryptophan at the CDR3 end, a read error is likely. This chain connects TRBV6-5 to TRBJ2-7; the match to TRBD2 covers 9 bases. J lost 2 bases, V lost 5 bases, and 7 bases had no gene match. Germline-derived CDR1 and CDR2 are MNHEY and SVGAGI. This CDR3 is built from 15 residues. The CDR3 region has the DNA TGTGCCAGCAGTACCAGGCTAGCGGGAACCTACGAGCAGTACCTC. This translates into CASSTRLAGTYEQYL.

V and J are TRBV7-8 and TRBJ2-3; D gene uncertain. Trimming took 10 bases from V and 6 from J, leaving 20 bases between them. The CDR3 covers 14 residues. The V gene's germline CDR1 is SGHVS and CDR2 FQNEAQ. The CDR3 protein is CAIGAGIFTDTQYF. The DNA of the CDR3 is TGTGCCATCGGTGCAGGAATTTTCACGGATACGCAGTATTTT.

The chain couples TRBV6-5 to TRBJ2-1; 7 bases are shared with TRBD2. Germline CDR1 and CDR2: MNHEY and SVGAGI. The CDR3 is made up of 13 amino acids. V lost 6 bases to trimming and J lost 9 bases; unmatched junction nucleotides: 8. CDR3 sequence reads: CASSYGLEGEQFF. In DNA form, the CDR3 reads TGTGCCAGCAGCTACGGACTAGAGGGTGAGCAGTTCTTC.

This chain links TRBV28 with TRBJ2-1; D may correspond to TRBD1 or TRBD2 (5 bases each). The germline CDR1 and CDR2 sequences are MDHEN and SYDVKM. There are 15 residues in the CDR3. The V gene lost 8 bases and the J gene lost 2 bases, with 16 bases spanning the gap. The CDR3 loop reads CASGALATAYNEQFF. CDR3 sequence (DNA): TGTGCCAGCGGGGCCTTAGCGACGGCCTACAATGAGCAGTTCTTC.

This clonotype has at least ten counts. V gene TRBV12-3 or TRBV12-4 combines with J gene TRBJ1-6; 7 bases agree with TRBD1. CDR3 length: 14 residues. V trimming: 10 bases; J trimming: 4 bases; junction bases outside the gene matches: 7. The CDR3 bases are TGTGCCACCAAGTCACAGGGGTATAATTCACCCCTCCACTTT. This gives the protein CATKSQGYNSPLHF.

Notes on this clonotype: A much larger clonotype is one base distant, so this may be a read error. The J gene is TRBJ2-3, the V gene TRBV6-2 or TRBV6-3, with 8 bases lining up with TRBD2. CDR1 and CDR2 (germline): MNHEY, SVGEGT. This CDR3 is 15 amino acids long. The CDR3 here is CTSSYLAGFTDTQYF. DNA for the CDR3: TGTACCAGCAGTTACTTAGCGGGATTCACAGATACGCAGTATTTT.

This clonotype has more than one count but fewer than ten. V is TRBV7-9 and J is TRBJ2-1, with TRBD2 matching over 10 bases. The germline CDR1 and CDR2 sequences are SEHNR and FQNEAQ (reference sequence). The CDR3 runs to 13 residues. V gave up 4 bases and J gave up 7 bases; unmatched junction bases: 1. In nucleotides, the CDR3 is TGTGCCAGCAGCTCGGGACTAGCGAATGAGCAGTTCTTC. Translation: CASSSGLANEQFF. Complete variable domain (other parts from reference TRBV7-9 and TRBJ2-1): DTGVSQNPRHKITKRGQNVTFRCDPISEHNRLYWYRQTLGQGPEFLTYFQNEAQLEKSRLLSDRFSAERPKGSFSTLEIQRTEQGDSAMYLCASSSGLANEQFFGPGTRLTVL.

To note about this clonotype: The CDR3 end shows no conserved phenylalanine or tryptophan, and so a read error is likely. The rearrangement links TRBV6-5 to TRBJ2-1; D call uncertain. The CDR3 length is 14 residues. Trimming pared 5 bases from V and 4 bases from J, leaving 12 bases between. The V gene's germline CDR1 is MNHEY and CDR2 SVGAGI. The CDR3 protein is CASSMGGLYNEQFS. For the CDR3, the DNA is TGTGCCAGCAGTATGGGTGGGCTATACAATGAGCAGTTCTCC.

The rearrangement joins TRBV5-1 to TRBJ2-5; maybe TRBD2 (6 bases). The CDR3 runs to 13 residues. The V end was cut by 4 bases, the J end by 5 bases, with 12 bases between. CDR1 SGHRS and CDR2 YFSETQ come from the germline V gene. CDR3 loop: CASSLGGSETQYF. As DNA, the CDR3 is TGCGCCAGCAGCCTGGGAGGATCGGAGACCCAGTACTTC.

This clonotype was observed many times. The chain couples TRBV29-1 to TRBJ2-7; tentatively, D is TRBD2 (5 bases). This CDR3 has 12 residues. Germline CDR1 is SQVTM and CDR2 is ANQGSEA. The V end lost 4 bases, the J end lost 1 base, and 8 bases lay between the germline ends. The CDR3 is CSVGGGSYEQYF. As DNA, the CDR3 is TGCAGCGTTGGCGGCGGGTCCTACGAGCAGTACTTC.

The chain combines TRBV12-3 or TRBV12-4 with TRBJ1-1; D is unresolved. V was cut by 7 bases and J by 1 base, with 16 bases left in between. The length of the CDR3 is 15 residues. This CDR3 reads CASNSPQARNTEAFF. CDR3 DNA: TGTGCCAGCAATTCCCCTCAGGCGAGGAACACTGAAGCTTTCTTT.

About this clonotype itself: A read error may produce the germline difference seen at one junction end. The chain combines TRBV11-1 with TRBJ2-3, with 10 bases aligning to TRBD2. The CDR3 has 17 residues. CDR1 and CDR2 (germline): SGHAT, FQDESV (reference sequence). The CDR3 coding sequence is TGTGTCAGCAGCTTAGAATCGTCTAGCGGGAGAGGAGATACGCAGTATTTT. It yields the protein CVSSLESSSGRGDTQYF.

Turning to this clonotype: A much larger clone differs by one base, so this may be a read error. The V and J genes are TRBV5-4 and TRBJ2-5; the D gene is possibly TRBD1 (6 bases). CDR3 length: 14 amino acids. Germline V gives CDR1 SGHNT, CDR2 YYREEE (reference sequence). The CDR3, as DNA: TGTGCCAGCAGCGCCAACAGGGTTGGGGAGACCCAGAACTTC. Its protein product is CASSANRVGETQNF.

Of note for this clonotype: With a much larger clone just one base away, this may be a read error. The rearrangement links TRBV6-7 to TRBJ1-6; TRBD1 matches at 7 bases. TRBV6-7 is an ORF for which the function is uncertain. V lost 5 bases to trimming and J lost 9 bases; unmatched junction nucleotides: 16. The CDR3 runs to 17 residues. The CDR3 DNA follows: TGTGCCAGCAGTCACCGTTACTGGACAGGCGGCCGTTCACCCCTCCACTTT. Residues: CASSHRYWTGGRSPLHF.

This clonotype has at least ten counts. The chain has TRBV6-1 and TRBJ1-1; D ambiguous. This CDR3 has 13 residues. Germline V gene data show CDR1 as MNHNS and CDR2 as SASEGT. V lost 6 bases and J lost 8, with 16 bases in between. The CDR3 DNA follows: TGTGCCAGCAGAACGGGCCACTGGGCGGAAGCTTTCTTT. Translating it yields CASRTGHWAEAFF.

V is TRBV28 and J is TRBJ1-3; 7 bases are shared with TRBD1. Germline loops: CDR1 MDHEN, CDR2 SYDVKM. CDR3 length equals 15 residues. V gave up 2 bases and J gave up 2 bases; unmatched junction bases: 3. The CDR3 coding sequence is TGTGCCAGCAGTTTAGACAGGGTCCCTGGAAACACCATATATTTT. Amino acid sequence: CASSLDRVPGNTIYF. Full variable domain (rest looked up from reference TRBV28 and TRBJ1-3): DVKVTQSSRYLVKRTGEKVFLECVQDMDHENMFWYRQDPGLGLRLIYFSYDVKMKEKGDIPEGYSVSREKKERFSLILESASTNQTSMYLCASSLDRVPGNTIYFGEGSWLTVV.

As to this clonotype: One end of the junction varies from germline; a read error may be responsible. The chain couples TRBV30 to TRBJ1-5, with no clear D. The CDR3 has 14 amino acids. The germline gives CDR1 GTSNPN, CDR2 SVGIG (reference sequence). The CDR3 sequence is CAWSVKISNQPKHF. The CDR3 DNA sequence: TGTGCCTGGAGTGTAAAAATTAGCAATCAGCCCAAGCATTTT.

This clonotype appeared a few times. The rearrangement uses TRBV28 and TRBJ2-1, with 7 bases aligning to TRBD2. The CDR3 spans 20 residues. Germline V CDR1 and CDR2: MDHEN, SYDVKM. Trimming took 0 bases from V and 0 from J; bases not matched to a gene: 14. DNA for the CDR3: TGTGCCAGCAGTTTATGGCTCACGGGAGGCCTTTTAAGCTCCTACAATGAGCAGTTCTTC. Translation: CASSLWLTGGLLSSYNEQFF.

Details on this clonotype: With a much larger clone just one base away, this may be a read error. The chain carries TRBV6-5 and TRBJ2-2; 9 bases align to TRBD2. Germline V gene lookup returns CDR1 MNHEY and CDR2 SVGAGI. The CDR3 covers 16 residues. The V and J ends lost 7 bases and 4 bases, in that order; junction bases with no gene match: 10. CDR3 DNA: TGTGCCAGCAACGGGGCGGCTAGCGGGATCACCGGGGAGCTGTTTTTT. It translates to CASNGAASGITGELFF.

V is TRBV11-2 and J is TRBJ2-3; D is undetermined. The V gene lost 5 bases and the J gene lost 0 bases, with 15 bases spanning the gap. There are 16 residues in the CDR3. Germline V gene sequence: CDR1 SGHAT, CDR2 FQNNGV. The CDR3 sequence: CASSPELACSTDTQYF. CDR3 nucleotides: TGTGCCAGCAGCCCAGAACTCGCTTGTAGCACAGATACGCAGTATTTT.

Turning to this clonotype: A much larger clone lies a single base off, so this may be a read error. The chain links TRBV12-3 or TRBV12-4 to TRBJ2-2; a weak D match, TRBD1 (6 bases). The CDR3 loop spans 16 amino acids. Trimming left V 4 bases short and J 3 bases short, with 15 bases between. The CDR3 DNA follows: TGTGCCAGCAGTTCCCCCTCAGGGGTGGACACCGGGGAGCTGTTTTTT. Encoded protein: CASSSPSGVDTGELFF.